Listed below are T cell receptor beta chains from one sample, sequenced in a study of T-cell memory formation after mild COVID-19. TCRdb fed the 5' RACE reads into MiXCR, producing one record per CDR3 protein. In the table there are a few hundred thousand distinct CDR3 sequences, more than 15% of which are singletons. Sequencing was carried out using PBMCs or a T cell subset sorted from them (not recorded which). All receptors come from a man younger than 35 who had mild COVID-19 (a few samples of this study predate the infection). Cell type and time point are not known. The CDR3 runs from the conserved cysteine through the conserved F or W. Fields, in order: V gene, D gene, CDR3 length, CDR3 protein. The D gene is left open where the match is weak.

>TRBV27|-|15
CASSLEGPGSYGYTF
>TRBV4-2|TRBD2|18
CASSQEQSAGGEYNEQFF
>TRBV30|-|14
CAWSSVTPGTEAFF
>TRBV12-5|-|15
CASGLVLGRDYEQYF
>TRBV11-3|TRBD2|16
CASSRAGGHSYNEQFF
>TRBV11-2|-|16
CASSLGVTAMNTEAFF
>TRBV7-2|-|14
CASRGSPLEETQYF
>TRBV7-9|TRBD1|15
CASSTGGTGQETQYF
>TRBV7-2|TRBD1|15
CASSADRATTTEAFF
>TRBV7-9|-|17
CASSLPLRGSLTDTQYF
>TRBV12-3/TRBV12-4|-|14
CASSLLGPNTEAFF
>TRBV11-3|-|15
CASSLGTVSTDTQYF
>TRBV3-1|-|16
CASSLRTDSYQETQYF
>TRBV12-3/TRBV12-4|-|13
CASSRDTDTEAFF
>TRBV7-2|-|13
CASSFQGDGELFF
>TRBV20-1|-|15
CSARDSRGQPYGYTF
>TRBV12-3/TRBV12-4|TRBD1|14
CASSRGQGNTEAFF
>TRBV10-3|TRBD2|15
CAISDPTSGGETQYF
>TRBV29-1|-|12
CSVGRSQETQYF
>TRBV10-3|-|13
CAKPGLGTYEQYF
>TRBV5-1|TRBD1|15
CASRFDTGGRKEAFF
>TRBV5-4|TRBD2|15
CASSLAAGGTAWQYF